This TCR beta chain is from a study of regulatory T cells in long-lasting Graves disease. Time point here: persistent/refractory GD, antithyroid drugs over 5 years with positive TRAb. RNA from PBMCs was the source of the TCR library. Diagnoses of Graves' disease were made by American Thyroid Association guidelines. Both iRepertoire HTBI primers and Arm-PCR of CDR3 regions were used to build the TCR beta libraries. Original handling: Among the samples, 60 to 65 TRBV and around 15 TRBJ segments were identified. TCRdb re-called the multiplex PCR reads through MiXCR, storing one row per CDR3 protein. Here the V and J calls rest on TCRdb's processing, not on the authors' analysis. The profile covers 500,000 to 700,000 distinct CDR3 sequences, with roughly 30% appearing a single time and under 50% taken by the ten largest. Germline CDR1 is SGDLS and CDR2 is YYNGEE. This CDR3 is 14 amino acids long. Trimming removed 0 bases from V and 8 bases from J, with 9 bases in between.

The rearrangement joins TRBV9 to TRBJ1-6; D ambiguous. The clonotype comes from a female donor with Graves disease. Specimen: peripheral blood mononuclear cells (PBMCs), collected when the disease was refractory, from a patient treated with antithyroid drugs. The CDR3 nucleotides are TGTGCCAGCAGCGTAGAAGGCCTTGATTCACCCCTCCACTTT. Its translation is CASSVEGLDSPLHF.